This is a list of T cell receptor beta chains from one sample in a study of glioma-infiltrating T cells. TCRdb re-called the multiplex PCR reads through MiXCR, storing one row per CDR3 protein. The top ten hold over 4% of the sample, which has about 180,000 distinct CDR3 sequences, around 45% seen once. Sequenced material: glioma tissue, nonneoplastic brain tissue, or PBMCs (not recorded which). The receptors stem from a human donor with low-grade glioma or glioblastoma, undergoing nonglioma brain surgery, or in good health (not recorded which). Both conserved end residues are part of each CDR3. A D gene is named only where the DNA matches it firmly. Not every row has a clone size; where given, it reads once, few, many or a size class.

TRBV20-1	TRBJ2-3	.	many	CSAREVSRNTQYF	TGCAGTGCTAGAGAGGTTAGCAGAAATACGCAGTATTTT
TRBV6-1	TRBJ2-6	TRBD1	few	CASRPDRVGANVLTF	TGTGCCAGCAGGCCAGACAGGGTTGGGGCCAACGTCCTGACTTTC
TRBV2	TRBJ2-3	.	once	CASRRTGLQATYTQYF	TGTGCCAGCAGACGGACTGGCCTACAGGCCACATATACGCAGTATTTT
TRBV19	TRBJ2-7	.	.	CASSPSGTGRTYEQYF	TGTGCCAGTAGTCCCTCCGGGACGGGGAGGACCTACGAGCAGTACTTC
TRBV28	TRBJ2-5	TRBD1	.	CASSLGTRQGGKETQYF	TGTGCCAGCAGTTTGGGGACCAGACAGGGGGGAAAAGAGACCCAGTACTTC
TRBV25-1	TRBJ1-6	.	many	CASTGQAHNSPLHF	TGTGCCAGTACAGGGCAGGCTCATAATTCACCCCTCCACTTT
TRBV3-1	TRBJ2-7	.	.	CASSQGLRGGYEQYF	TGTGCCAGCAGCCAAGGGTTGCGCGGAGGCTACGAGCAGTACTTC
TRBV6-4	TRBJ2-1	TRBD2	many	CASSYGLAGPNEQFF	TGTGCCAGCAGCTACGGACTAGCGGGCCCCAATGAGCAGTTCTTC
TRBV5-1	TRBJ2-3	TRBD2	.	CASSPRTSLNTDTQYF	TGCGCCAGCAGCCCGAGGACTAGCCTCAACACAGATACGCAGTATTTT
TRBV28	TRBJ2-3	TRBD1	once	CASSLSVGQGGDTQYF	TGTGCCAGCAGTTTAAGTGTGGGACAGGGTGGAGATACGCAGTATTTT
TRBV7-9	TRBJ2-7	.	.	CAISLASAEQYF	TGTGCCATCAGCTTAGCCTCGGCGGAGCAGTACTTC
TRBV2	TRBJ1-1	.	few	CASSIRQGLSEAFF	TGTGCCAGCAGTATCAGGCAGGGGCTGAGTGAAGCTTTCTTT
TRBV20-1	TRBJ2-5	TRBD2	.	CSASALAGDETQYF	TGCAGTGCTAGTGCGCTAGCGGGAGACGAGACCCAGTACTTC
TRBV19	TRBJ2-1	TRBD2	few	CASSRPGTSVHEQFF	TGTGCCAGTAGTCGACCCGGGACTAGCGTCCATGAGCAGTTCTTC
TRBV7-9	TRBJ2-3	.	once	CASSLVGGNQPQYF	TGTGCCAGCAGCTTAGTAGGAGGCAATCAGCCCCAGTATTTT
TRBV28	TRBJ2-6	.	.	CASSDPLSGANVLTF	TGTGCCAGCAGTGATCCCCTCTCTGGGGCCAACGTCCTGACTTTC
TRBV7-2	TRBJ1-3	.	.	CASSQLRVRAGNTIYF	TGTGCCAGCAGCCAGCTCAGGGTGCGGGCTGGAAACACCATATATTTT
TRBV29-1	TRBJ2-7	.	.	CSVEGMGTGQKGEQYF	TGCAGCGTTGAAGGAATGGGAACAGGGCAGAAGGGCGAGCAGTACTTC
TRBV19	TRBJ1-4	.	.	CASRTSGRGSEKLFF	TGTGCCAGTAGGACCTCTGGGAGAGGGAGTGAAAAACTGTTTTTT
TRBV19	TRBJ2-1	.	many	CASTPFGSSYNEQFF	TGTGCCAGTACCCCGTTCGGTTCCTCCTACAATGAGCAGTTCTTC
TRBV24-1	TRBJ2-3	.	many	CATSATGPTDTQYF	TGTGCCACCAGTGCTACAGGGCCCACAGATACGCAGTATTTT
TRBV7-3	TRBJ2-3	.	many	CASSPLGVTDTQYF	TGTGCCAGCAGCCCTCTCGGGGTCACAGATACGCAGTATTTT
TRBV5-1	TRBJ1-1	.	few	CASSFGGGGTEAFF	TGCGCCAGCAGTTTCGGAGGGGGGGGCACTGAAGCTTTCTTT
TRBV6-2/TRBV6-3	TRBJ1-2	TRBD1	.	CAISNVQGARTAGYTF	TGTGCCATCTCCAACGTACAGGGGGCACGGACGGCTGGCTACACCTTC
TRBV7-9	TRBJ1-5	TRBD1	.	CASSPLTGWKGQPQHF	TGTGCCAGCAGTCCCTTGACAGGGTGGAAGGGTCAGCCCCAGCATTTT
TRBV7-2	TRBJ2-3	TRBD1	.	CASTRGQGTDTQYF	TGTGCCAGCACAAGAGGACAGGGCACAGATACGCAGTATTTT
TRBV27	TRBJ2-5	.	.	CASRFGYEEYF	TGTGCCAGCAGGTTTGGCTACGAGGAGTACTTC
TRBV6-1	TRBJ2-5	.	many	CASRSFKMRREETQYF	TGTGCCAGCAGAAGCTTTAAAATGCGTCGGGAGGAGACCCAGTACTTC
TRBV9	TRBJ2-3	TRBD2	.	CASSVGASGRSDTQYF	TGTGCCAGCAGCGTAGGGGCTAGCGGGAGGTCAGATACGCAGTATTTT
TRBV5-5	TRBJ2-1	.	.	CASSLEGTPWGYNEQFF	TGTGCCAGCAGCCTGGAAGGGACTCCATGGGGGTACAATGAGCAGTTCTTC
TRBV7-9	TRBJ2-7	.	.	CASSLGIASFSNDYEQYF	TGTGCCAGCAGCTTAGGCATCGCTAGCTTTTCCAACGATTACGAGCAGTACTTC
TRBV20-1	TRBJ2-5	.	.	CIAIHPLRWRFQETQYF	TGCATTGCTATCCATCCCCTGAGATGGAGGTTCCAAGAGACCCAGTACTTC
TRBV7-6	TRBJ2-3	.	many	CASSLEARNTDTQYF	TGTGCCAGCAGCTTAGAGGCCCGGAACACAGATACGCAGTATTTT
TRBV20-1	TRBJ2-1	.	.	CSAPYRTYEQFF	TGCAGTGCCCCGTACCGCACGTATGAGCAGTTCTTC
TRBV4-1	TRBJ2-1	TRBD2	many	CASSLAGDNEQFF	TGCGCCAGCAGCCTTGCGGGAGACAATGAGCAGTTCTTC
TRBV15	TRBJ2-7	TRBD2	few	CATSRDSRVRPAGGVGSNYEQYF	TGTGCCACCAGCAGAGATAGCAGGGTCAGACCAGCGGGAGGCGTGGGGTCTAACTACGAGCAGTACTTC
TRBV25-1	TRBJ2-7	.	many	CASTRGTNQPYEQYF	TGTGCCAGCACCCGAGGGACGAATCAACCCTACGAGCAGTACTTC
TRBV20-1	TRBJ2-3	TRBD2	many	CSARDRRLAGGPGADTQYF	TGCAGTGCTAGAGATCGTCGCCTAGCGGGAGGGCCTGGCGCAGATACGCAGTATTTT
TRBV20-1	TRBJ2-3	.	few	CSATSGGFDTDTQYF	TGCAGTGCTACGTCGGGGGGCTTTGACACAGATACGCAGTATTTT
TRBV19	TRBJ2-3	.	once	CASSIPSNRDTQYF	TGTGCCAGTAGTATCCCCTCCAATCGAGATACGCAGTATTTT
TRBV7-6	TRBJ2-1	.	.	CASSLGSSYDEQFF	TGTGCCAGCAGCTTGGGTAGCTCCTACGATGAGCAGTTCTTC
TRBV29-1	TRBJ1-4	TRBD1	few	CSGRTGKGKLFF	TGCAGCGGGCGGACAGGGAAAGGGAAACTGTTTTTT
TRBV12-3/TRBV12-4	TRBJ1-1	.	many	CASRSRGSPSTEAFF	TGTGCCAGCAGATCCAGAGGGTCACCTAGTACTGAAGCTTTCTTT
TRBV28	TRBJ2-3	TRBD2	many	CASSQTSGARPDTQYF	TGTGCCAGCAGTCAGACTAGCGGGGCACGCCCAGATACGCAGTATTTT